The 17 T cell receptor beta chains listed next were all sequenced from one sample in a study of blood T cells in healthy people across ages. Then a second PCR, running roughly 6 to 12 cycles, was carried out with a sample-barcoded 5' primer and a J-beta primer mix. A single record per CDR3 protein comes from TCRdb applying MiXCR to the 5' RACE reads. This sample has about 1.5 million distinct CDR3 sequences, with 42% found just once. Sequencing used blood. The receptor source for this set is a young woman in good health.

This clonotype was counted only a few times. The rearrangement links TRBV7-2 to TRBJ2-1, with unresolved D. V lost 6 bases, J lost 0 bases, and 12 bases lay in between. This CDR3 spans 15 amino acids. The germline gives CDR1 SGHTA, CDR2 FQGNSA. CDR3 coding DNA: TGTGCCAGCAGAAACCCAAGGAGCTCCTACAATGAGCAGTTCTTC. This codes for CASRNPRSSYNEQFF.

This clonotype was detected once. A read error may produce the germline difference seen at one junction end. The chain couples TRBV9 to TRBJ2-3; a possible D gene is TRBD2 (5 bases). Germline CDR1 is SGDLS and CDR2 is YYNGEE. The CDR3 is made up of 17 amino acids. CDR3 DNA: TGTGCCAGCAGCGTAGAGTTAACGGGAACAAACCCAGATACACAGTATTTT. Amino acid sequence: CASSVELTGTNPDTQYF.

The V gene is TRBV4-2, the J gene TRBJ2-5, with 10 bases fitting TRBD2. CDR3 length: 17 amino acids. After removal of 0 bases from V and 11 bases from J, the junction contained 15 bases not matched to a gene. CDR1 and CDR2 from the germline V gene are LGHNA and YNFKEQ. In DNA, the CDR3 is TGTGCCAGCAGCCAAGAAGGTCTGAGCGGGGGGGTGAATGAGCAGTACTTC. It specifies CASSQEGLSGGVNEQYF.

The chain couples TRBV7-9 to TRBJ1-6; D not certain. The germline V and J ends were trimmed by 3 bases and 3 bases, with 18 bases remaining between them. This CDR3 contains 18 residues. Germline V gives CDR1 SEHNR, CDR2 FQNEAQ (reference sequence). Here the CDR3 DNA reads TGTGCCAGCAGCTTGGGCCAATTTCGGTTGGGCTATAATTCACCCCTCCACTTT. Protein product: CASSLGQFRLGYNSPLHF.

The table lists this clonotype with many counts. The chain has TRBV3-1 and TRBJ2-7, with D possibly called TRBD1 or TRBD2 (5 bases each). Trimming left V 6 bases short and J 3 bases short, with 15 bases between. From germline, CDR1 is LGHDT and CDR2 YNNKEL (reference sequence). The CDR3 sequence is 14 residues long. Here the CDR3 DNA reads TGTGCCAGCAGTCGAGGGGTTTGGATCTACGAGCAGTACTTC. It yields the protein CASSRGVWIYEQYF.

A word on this clonotype: A read error may account for a junction end that differs from germline. The chain is built from TRBV9 and TRBJ2-5, with TRBD1 as a possible D gene (5 bases). Germline V CDR1 and CDR2: SGDLS, YYNGEE. The CDR3 contains 15 residues. The CDR3 is CASSVAVDRYNEQYF. CDR3 nucleotide sequence: TGTGCCAGCAGTGTAGCAGTTGACAGATACAATGAGCAGTACTTC.

This clonotype was seen a handful of times. The chain carries TRBV21-1 and TRBJ2-7; the table's D call, TRBD1, has no DNA check behind it. TRBV21-1 is listed as a pseudogene. This CDR3 has 15 residues. CDR3 bases: TGTGCCAGCAGCAAAGTTGAAGGGACGGACTACGAGCAGTACTTC. It is translated as CASSKVEGTDYEQYF.

The chain links TRBV3-1 to TRBJ2-5; no definite D call. From germline, CDR1 is LGHDT and CDR2 YNNKEL (reference sequence). The V and J ends lost 4 bases and 3 bases respectively, with 12 bases between them. The CDR3 consists of 14 residues. The CDR3 spells CASSPGHPEETQYF. The CDR3 DNA follows: TGTGCCAGCAGCCCCGGGCACCCGGAAGAGACCCAGTACTTC.

The chain combines TRBV5-1 with TRBJ2-5; possible D gene TRBD2, 7 bases. Trimming took off 0 bases at V and 11 bases at J, with 20 bases between the two ends. Germline V gene lookup returns CDR1 SGHRS and CDR2 YFSETQ. The CDR3 has 15 amino acids. CDR3 sequence reads: CASSLVGGPGNEQYF. The CDR3 DNA reads TGCGCCAGCAGCTTGGTCGGGGGGCCAGGGAATGAGCAGTACTTC.

A note on this clonotype: At one end the junction does not follow the germline gene, possibly because of a read error. The CDR3 region has the DNA TGCAGTGCCAGAGACGCGGCCACCTACGAGCAGTACTTC. Its translation: CSARDAATYEQYF. The chain carries TRBV20-1 and TRBJ2-4; D not resolved. The end of the DNA aligns better with TRBJ2-7, so the J call may be wrong. The CDR3 spans 13 residues. Germline V gene data show CDR1 as DFQATT and CDR2 as SNEGSKA (reference sequence).

The genes are TRBV20-1 and TRBJ1-1; D is possibly TRBD1 (5 bases). V lost 3 bases, J lost 3 bases, and 11 bases lay in between. The CDR3 sequence is 13 residues long. CDR1 and CDR2 from the germline V gene are DFQATT and SNEGSKA (reference sequence). The CDR3 DNA reads TGCAGTGCTAGGGGGACCCGCTACACTGAAGCTTTCTTT. Amino acid sequence: CSARGTRYTEAFF.

The chain is built from TRBV6-1 and TRBJ2-4; 9 bases are shared with TRBD2. Gene TRBJ2-7 matches the end of the DNA better, so the J call may be wrong. The CDR3 covers 19 residues. CDR1 is MNHNS, CDR2 SASEGT, per germline. The CDR3 DNA is TGTGCCAGCAGCCTAGCGGGAAGGGAAAAGGGGGAAGGAACCTACGAGCAGTACTTC. It is translated as CASSLAGREKGEGTYEQYF.

The CDR3 spells CASSQDHQGYGYTF. CDR3 DNA sequence: TGCGCCAGCAGCCAAGATCACCAGGGATATGGCTACACCTTC. The chain carries TRBV4-3 and TRBJ1-2; tentatively, D is TRBD1 (5 bases). This CDR3 region has 14 residues. V was trimmed by 0 bases and J by 5 bases, leaving 10 bases between them. The V gene's germline CDR1 is LGHNA and CDR2 YSLEER.

The table lists this clonotype with a count of one. This sequence joins TRBV10-3 and TRBJ2-1; D perhaps matches TRBD2 (5 bases). Trimming stripped 5 bases from V and 6 bases from J, with 14 bases between. This CDR3 spans 14 amino acids. CDR1 is ENHRY, CDR2 SYGVKD, per germline. This CDR3 reads CAISQNWESNEQFF. CDR3 DNA: TGTGCCATCAGTCAAAACTGGGAGTCCAATGAGCAGTTCTTC.

The chain combines TRBV12-3 or TRBV12-4 with TRBJ1-1, with D possibly matching TRBD1 (5 bases). CDR3 size: 14 residues. The V end was cut by 1 base, the J end by 4 bases, with 10 bases between. The CDR3 coding sequence is TGTGCCAGCAGTTTAGATACGAGGGGCACTGAAGCTTTCTTT. It is translated as CASSLDTRGTEAFF.

V gene TRBV12-3 or TRBV12-4 combines with J gene TRBJ2-7, with 7 bases that match TRBD2. The CDR3 sequence is 15 residues long. V gave up 6 bases and J gave up 2 bases; unmatched junction bases: 10. The CDR3 protein is CASRDRLAAPYEQYF. As DNA, the CDR3 is TGTGCCAGCAGAGACCGACTAGCTGCGCCCTACGAGCAGTACTTC.

In the case of this clonotype: At one end the junction does not follow the germline gene, possibly because of a read error. The V and J genes are TRBV14 and TRBJ2-5, with TRBD2 matching 10 bases. Germline values: CDR1 SGHDN, CDR2 FVKESK. The CDR3 is made up of 13 amino acids. The CDR3, as DNA: TGTGCCAGCAGCAGCAGCGGGGGGGAGATCCAGTACTTC. Translated: CASSSSGGEIQYF.